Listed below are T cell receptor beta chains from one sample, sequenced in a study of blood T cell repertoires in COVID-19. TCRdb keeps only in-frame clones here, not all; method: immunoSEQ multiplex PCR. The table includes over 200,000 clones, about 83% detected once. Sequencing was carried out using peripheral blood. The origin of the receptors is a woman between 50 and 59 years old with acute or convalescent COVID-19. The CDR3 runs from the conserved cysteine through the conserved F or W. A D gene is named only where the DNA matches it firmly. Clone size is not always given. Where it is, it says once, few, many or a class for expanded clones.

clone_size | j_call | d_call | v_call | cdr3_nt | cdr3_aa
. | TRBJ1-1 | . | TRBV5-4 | TGTGCCAGCAGCACCTACGGGACATCGAACACTGAAGCTTTCTTT | CASSTYGTSNTEAFF
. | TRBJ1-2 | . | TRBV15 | TGTGCCACCAGAAGGGGGAACTATGGCTACACCTTC | CATRRGNYGYTF
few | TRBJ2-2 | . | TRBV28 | TGTGCCAGCAGTTTTCGAATGGACAGCGCGAACACCGGGGAGCTGTTTTTT | CASSFRMDSANTGELFF
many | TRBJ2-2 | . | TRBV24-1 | TGTGCCACCAGTGCCCAGGGCAGGACCGGGGAGCTGTTTTTT | CATSAQGRTGELFF
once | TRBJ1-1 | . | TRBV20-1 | TGCAGTGCTAGAGATCGGAGGGAAGCTTTCTTT | CSARDRREAFF
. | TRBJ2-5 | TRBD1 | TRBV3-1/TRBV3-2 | TGTGCCAGCAGCCAAGACCCGGGACAGGGGGGAGAGACCCAGTACTTC | CASSQDPGQGGETQYF
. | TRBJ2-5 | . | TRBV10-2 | TGCGCCAGCACGCCCCCGGACTATCAAGAGACCCAGTACTTC | CASTPPDYQETQYF
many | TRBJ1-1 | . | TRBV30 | TGTGCCTGGACGGTGAACACTGAAGCTTTCTTT | CAWTVNTEAFF
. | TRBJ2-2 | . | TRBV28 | TGTGCCAGCAGGGAGGTAGGGGGTCGAACCGGGGAGCTGTTTTTT | CASREVGGRTGELFF
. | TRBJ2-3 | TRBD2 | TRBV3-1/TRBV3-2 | TGTGCCAGCAGCCAGGGAGGGACTAACACAGATACGCAGTATTTT | CASSQGGTNTDTQYF
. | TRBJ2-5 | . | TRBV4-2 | TGTGCCAGCAGTACCCATCCCGGGACTGAATACCAAGAGACCCAGTACTTC | CASSTHPGTEYQETQYF
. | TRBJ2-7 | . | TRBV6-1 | TGTGCCAGCAGTGAGTCCTGGACAGTACCTTCCTACGAGCAGTACTTC | CASSESWTVPSYEQYF
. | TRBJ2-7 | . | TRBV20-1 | TGCAGTGCTAGTCTAGCGAGGGGCGAGCAGTACTTC | CSASLARGEQYF
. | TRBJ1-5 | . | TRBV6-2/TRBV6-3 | TGTGCCAGCAGTTTTGGGTCGGGGAGGGGTCAGCCCCAGCATTTT | CASSFGSGRGQPQHF
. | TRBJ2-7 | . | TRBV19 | TGTGCCAGTAGGGAAACAGGGTCCTACGAGCAGTACTTC | CASRETGSYEQYF
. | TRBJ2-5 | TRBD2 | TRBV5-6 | TGTGCCAGCAGCTCAGCGGGAGCGGGCTACCAAGAGACCCAGTACTTC | CASSSAGAGYQETQYF
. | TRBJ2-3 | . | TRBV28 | TGTGCCAGCAGTTACGGACTAACCTTTAGTACAGATACGCAGTATTTT | CASSYGLTFSTDTQYF
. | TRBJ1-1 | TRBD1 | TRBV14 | TGTGCCAGCAGCCTAGACAGGGGCCTAATGAACACTGAAGCTTTCTTT | CASSLDRGLMNTEAFF
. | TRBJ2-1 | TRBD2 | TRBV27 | TGTGCCAGCATCCAACGGGGGGACAATGAGCAGTTCTTC | CASIQRGDNEQFF
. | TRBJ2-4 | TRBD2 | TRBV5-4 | TGTGCCAGCAGCAACCCAATAGGGACTAGCGGAGAGGGGATTCAGTACTTC | CASSNPIGTSGEGIQYF
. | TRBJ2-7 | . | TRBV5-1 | TGCGCCAGCAGCTTAAGACGGGAGAGCTACGAGCAGTACTTC | CASSLRRESYEQYF
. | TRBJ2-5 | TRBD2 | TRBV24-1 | TGTGCCACCAGTGATCCCGGGACTAGCGTTGAAGAGACCCAGTACTTC | CATSDPGTSVEETQYF
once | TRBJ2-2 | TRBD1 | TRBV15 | TGTGCCACCAGCAGAGAGATTCTAGGACAGGTGACATCCGGGGAGCTGTTTTTT | CATSREILGQVTSGELFF
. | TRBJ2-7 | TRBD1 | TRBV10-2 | TGCGCCAGCAGTAGTGACAGGGGGGGCTCCGAGCAGTACTTC | CASSSDRGGSEQYF
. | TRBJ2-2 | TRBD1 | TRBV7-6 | TGTGCCAGCAGCTTCTTCAGGGGGCGCGAGGACGGGGAGCTGTTTTTT | CASSFFRGREDGELFF
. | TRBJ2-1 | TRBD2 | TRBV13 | TGTGCCAGCAGCGGCGGGAGGGGCTACAATGAGCAGTTCTTC | CASSGGRGYNEQFF
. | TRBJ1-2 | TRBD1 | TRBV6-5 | TGTGCCAGCAGTTACGGACAGGGGGCTTATGGCTACACCTTC | CASSYGQGAYGYTF
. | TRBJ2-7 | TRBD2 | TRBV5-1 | TGCGCCAGCAGCTTGGCCTCGCTAGCGGGAGGCAGGGGGAGCTCCTACGAGCAGTACTTC | CASSLASLAGGRGSSYEQYF
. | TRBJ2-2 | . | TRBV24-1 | TGTGCCACCAGTGACCTGACCCCCTCGGGGGCCGGGGAGCTGTTTTTT | CATSDLTPSGAGELFF
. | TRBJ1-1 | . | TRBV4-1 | TGCGCCAGCAGCCAAGAGGGCGGGCTCATGAACACTGAAGCTTTCTTT | CASSQEGGLMNTEAFF
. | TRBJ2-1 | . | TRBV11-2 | TGTGCCAGCAGCTTAGAGCCGAGGGTCGTTCTATACAATGAGCAGTTCTTC | CASSLEPRVVLYNEQFF
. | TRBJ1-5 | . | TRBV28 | TGTGCCAGCAGGGCTGCGGGGGAGGGAGACAATCAGCCCCAGCATTTT | CASRAAGEGDNQPQHF
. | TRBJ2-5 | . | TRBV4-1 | TGCGCCAGCAGCCAAGATTGGGGCGGGATTGAGACCCAGTACTTC | CASSQDWGGIETQYF